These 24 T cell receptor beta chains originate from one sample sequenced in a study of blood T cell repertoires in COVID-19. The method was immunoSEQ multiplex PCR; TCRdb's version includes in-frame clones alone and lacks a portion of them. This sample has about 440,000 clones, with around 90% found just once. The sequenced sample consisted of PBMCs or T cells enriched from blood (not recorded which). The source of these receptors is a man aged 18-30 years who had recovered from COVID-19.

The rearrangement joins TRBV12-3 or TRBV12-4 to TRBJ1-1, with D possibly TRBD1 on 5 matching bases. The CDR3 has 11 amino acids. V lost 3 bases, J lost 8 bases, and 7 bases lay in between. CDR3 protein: CASSLHREAFF. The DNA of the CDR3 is TGTGCCAGCAGTTTGCACAGGGAAGCTTTCTTT.

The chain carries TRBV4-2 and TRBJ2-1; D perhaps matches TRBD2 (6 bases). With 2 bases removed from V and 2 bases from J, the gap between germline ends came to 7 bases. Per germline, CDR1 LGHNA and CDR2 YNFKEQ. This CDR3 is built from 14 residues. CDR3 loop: CASSQSSAYNEQFF. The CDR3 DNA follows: TGTGCCAGCAGCCAATCTAGCGCCTACAATGAGCAGTTCTTC.

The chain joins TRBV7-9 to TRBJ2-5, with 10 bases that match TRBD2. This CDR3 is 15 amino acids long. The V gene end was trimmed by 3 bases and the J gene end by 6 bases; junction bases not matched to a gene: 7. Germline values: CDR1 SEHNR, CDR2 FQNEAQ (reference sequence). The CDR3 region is CASSFTVAGGKTQYF. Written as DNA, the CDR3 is TGTGCCAGCAGCTTCACGGTAGCGGGAGGCAAGACCCAGTACTTC.

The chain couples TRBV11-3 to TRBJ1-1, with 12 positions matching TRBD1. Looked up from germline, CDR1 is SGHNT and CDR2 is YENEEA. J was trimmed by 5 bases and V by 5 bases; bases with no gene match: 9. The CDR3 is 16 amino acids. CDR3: CASSPGTGGRETEAFF. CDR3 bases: TGTGCCAGCAGCCCCGGGACAGGGGGCCGAGAAACTGAAGCTTTCTTT.

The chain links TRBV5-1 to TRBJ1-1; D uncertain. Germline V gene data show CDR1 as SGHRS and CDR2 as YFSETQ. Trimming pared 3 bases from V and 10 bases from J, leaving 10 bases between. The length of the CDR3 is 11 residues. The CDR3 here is CASSSVSRAFF. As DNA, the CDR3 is TGCGCCAGCAGCTCCGTTAGCAGAGCTTTCTTT. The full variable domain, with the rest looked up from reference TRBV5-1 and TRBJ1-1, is KAGVTQTPRYLIKTRGQQVTLSCSPISGHRSVSWYQQTPGQGLQFLFEYFSETQRNKGNFPGRFSGRQFSNSRSEMNVSTLELGDSALYLCASSSVSRAFFGQGTRLTVV.

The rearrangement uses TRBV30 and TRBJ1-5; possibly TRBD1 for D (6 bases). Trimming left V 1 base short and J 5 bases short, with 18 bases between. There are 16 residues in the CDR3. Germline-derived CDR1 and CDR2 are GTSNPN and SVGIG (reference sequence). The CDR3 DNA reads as TGTGCCTGGAGTGCCACCCCGACAGGCACGTATCAGCCCCAGCATTTT. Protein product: CAWSATPTGTYQPQHF.

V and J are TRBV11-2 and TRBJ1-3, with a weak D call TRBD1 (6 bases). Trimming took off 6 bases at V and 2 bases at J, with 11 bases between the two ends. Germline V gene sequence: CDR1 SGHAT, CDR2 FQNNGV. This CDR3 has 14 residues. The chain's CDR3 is CASRDNRAGNTIYF. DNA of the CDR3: TGTGCCAGCAGGGACAACAGGGCTGGAAACACCATATATTTT.

CDR3 DNA sequence: TGTGCCAGCAGCCCGGAGGTGGGGGCCAATGAGCAGTTCTTC. Its translation: CASSPEVGANEQFF. The chain couples TRBV27 to TRBJ2-1; D might be TRBD1 (6 bases). The CDR3 contains 14 residues. Germline V gives CDR1 MNHEY, CDR2 SMNVEV (reference sequence). Trimming removed 6 bases at V and 6 bases at J, with 15 bases between.

CDR3 amino acids: CASRTQGGLNTEAFF. CDR3 DNA sequence: TGCGCCAGCAGAACGCAAGGGGGCCTAAACACTGAAGCTTTCTTT. This chain uses TRBV4-1 with TRBJ1-1; 7 bases are a match to TRBD1. This CDR3 is built from 15 residues. The ends lost 6 bases at V and 2 bases at J; junction bases unmatched: 9. In germline, CDR1 is MGHRA, CDR2 YSYEKL.

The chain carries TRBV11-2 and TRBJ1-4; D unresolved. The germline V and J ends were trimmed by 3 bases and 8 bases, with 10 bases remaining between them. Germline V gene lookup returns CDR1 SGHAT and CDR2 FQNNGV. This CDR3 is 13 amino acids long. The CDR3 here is CASSFGEVEKLFF. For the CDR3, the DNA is TGTGCCAGCAGCTTCGGGGAGGTAGAAAAACTGTTTTTT. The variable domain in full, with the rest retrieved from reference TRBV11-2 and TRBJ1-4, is EAGVAQSPRYKIIEKRQSVAFWCNPISGHATLYWYQQILGQGPKLLIQFQNNGVVDDSQLPKDRFSAERLKGVDSTLKIQPAKLEDSAVYLCASSFGEVEKLFFGSGTQLSVL.

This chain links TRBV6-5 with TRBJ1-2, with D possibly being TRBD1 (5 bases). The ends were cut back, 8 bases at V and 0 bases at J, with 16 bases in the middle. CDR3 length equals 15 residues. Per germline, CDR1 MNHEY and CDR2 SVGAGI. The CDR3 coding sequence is TGTGCCAGCTTAACAGGAGATTTAGCTAACTATGGCTACACCTTC. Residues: CASLTGDLANYGYTF.

The CDR3 DNA reads TGTGCCATCAGTGAGATGAGGAGGGGGCGCCCAGATACGCAGTATTTT. This gives the protein CAISEMRRGRPDTQYF. The rearrangement uses TRBV10-3 and TRBJ2-3; maybe TRBD1 (7 bases). V shed 2 bases and J shed 4 bases, with 16 bases lying between them. The length of the CDR3 is 16 residues. Germline-derived CDR1 and CDR2 are ENHRY and SYGVKD.

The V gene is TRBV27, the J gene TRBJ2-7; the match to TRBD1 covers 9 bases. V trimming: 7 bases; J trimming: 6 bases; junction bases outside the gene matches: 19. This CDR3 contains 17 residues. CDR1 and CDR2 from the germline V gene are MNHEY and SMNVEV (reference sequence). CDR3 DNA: TGTGCCAGCACTGAAGGCACTTTCGACAGGGGGATCTCCGAGCAGTACTTC. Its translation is CASTEGTFDRGISEQYF.

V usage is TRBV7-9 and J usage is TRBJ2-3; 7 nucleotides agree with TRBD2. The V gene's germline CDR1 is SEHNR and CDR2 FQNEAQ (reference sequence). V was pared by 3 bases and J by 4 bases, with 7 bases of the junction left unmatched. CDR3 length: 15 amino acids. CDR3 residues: CASSFSLRGADTQYF. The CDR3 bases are TGTGCCAGCAGCTTTAGTCTACGGGGGGCAGATACGCAGTATTTT.

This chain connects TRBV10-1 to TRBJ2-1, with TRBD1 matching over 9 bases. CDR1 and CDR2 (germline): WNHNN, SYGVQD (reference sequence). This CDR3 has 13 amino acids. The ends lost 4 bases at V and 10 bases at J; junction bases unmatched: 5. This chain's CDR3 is CASSGPTGGEQFF. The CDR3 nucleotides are TGCGCCAGCAGTGGACCGACAGGGGGGGAGCAGTTCTTC.

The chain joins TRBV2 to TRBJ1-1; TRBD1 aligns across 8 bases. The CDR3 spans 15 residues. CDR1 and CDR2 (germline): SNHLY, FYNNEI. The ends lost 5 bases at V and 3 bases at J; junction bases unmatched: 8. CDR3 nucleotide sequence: TGTGCCAGCAGTTCCCGGACAGGGAGGGACACTGAAGCTTTCTTT. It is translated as CASSSRTGRDTEAFF.

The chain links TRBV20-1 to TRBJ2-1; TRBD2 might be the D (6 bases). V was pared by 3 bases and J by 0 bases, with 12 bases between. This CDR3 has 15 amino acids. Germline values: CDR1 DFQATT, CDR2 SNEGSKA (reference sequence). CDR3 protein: CSASSGHSSYNEQFF. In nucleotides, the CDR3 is TGCAGTGCTAGTAGCGGTCACAGCTCCTACAATGAGCAGTTCTTC.

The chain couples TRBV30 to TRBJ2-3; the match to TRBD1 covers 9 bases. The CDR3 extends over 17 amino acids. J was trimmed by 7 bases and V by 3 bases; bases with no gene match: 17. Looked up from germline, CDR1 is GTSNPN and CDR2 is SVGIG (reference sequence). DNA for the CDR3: TGTGCCTGGAGCCGAGGGGCCGGGACAGGGAGTGTTAATACGCAGTATTTT. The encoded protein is CAWSRGAGTGSVNTQYF.

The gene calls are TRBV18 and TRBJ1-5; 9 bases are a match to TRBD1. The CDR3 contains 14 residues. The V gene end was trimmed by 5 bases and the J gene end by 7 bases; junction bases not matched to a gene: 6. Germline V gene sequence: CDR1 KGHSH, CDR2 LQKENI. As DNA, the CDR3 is TGTGCCAGCTCAGGGGACAGGGACGGCCAGCCCCAGCATTTT. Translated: CASSGDRDGQPQHF.

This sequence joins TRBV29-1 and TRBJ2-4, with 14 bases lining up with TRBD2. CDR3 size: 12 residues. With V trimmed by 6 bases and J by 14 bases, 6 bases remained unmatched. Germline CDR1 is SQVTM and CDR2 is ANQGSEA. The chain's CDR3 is CSVSTSGRGEYF. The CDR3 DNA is TGCAGCGTCTCGACTAGCGGGAGGGGGGAGTACTTC.

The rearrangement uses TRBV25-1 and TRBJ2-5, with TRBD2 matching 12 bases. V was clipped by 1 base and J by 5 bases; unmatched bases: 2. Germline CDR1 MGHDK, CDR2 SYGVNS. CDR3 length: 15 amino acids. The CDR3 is CASSEWTSGEETQYF. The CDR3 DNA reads TGTGCCAGCAGTGAATGGACTAGCGGGGAGGAGACCCAGTACTTC.

CDR3 DNA sequence: TGTGCCAGCACCAGGACAGGGGCGTACAATGAGCAGTTCTTC. Amino acid sequence: CASTRTGAYNEQFF. V usage is TRBV2 and J usage is TRBJ2-1; 9 bases match TRBD1. The CDR3 loop spans 14 amino acids. Germline values: CDR1 SNHLY, CDR2 FYNNEI. Losses at the gene ends were 7 bases for V and 4 bases for J; bases not matched to a gene: 5.

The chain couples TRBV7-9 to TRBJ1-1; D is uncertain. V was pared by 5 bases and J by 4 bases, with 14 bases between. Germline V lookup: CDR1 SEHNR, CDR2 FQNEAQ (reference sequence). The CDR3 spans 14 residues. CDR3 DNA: TGTGCCAGCAGCGCCGGGATCCCAAGCACTGAAGCTTTCTTT. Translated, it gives CASSAGIPSTEAFF. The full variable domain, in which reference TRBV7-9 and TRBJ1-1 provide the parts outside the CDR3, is DTGVSQNPRHKITKRGQNVTFRCDPISEHNRLYWYRQTLGQGPEFLTYFQNEAQLEKSRLLSDRFSAERPKGSFSTLEIQRTEQGDSAMYLCASSAGIPSTEAFFGQGTRLTVV.

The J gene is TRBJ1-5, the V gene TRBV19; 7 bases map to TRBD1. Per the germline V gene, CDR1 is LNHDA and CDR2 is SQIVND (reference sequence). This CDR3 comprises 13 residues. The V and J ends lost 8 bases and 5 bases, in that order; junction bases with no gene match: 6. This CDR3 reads CASGGTAYQPQHF. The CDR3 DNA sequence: TGTGCCAGTGGTGGGACAGCCTATCAGCCCCAGCATTTT.